Listed here are 26 T cell receptor beta chains from one sample, sequenced in a study of human T cells and chemical hapten exposure (dated by TCRdb to the early 2020s). Total RNA was isolated from unfractionated whole blood collected in Tempus Blood RNA tubes. Library preparation was by 5' RACE. Sequencing was carried out with an Illumina MiSeq. The raw public data were reprocessed by TCRdb itself: fastp quality trimming at Q25, MiXCR clonotype calling, in-frame beta chains only. Entries are consolidated by CDR3 protein sequence, retaining the most common genes and DNA. Recorded for this sample are approximately 140,000 distinct CDR3 sequences; around 4% of them occurred a single time. Together, the top ten hold about 1.3% of the sample. These receptors were obtained from a female donor in good health.

The chain joins TRBV2 to TRBJ2-3, with D possibly matching TRBD1 (7 bases). The CDR3 consists of 15 residues. V lost 6 bases and J 1 base, leaving 14 bases between the germline ends. In germline, CDR1 is SNHLY, CDR2 FYNNEI. This CDR3 reads CASRPGGPGTDTQYF. The DNA of the CDR3 is TGTGCCAGCAGACCAGGGGGGCCGGGCACAGATACGCAGTATTTT.

This clonotype was observed many times. The J gene is TRBJ1-1, the V gene TRBV4-2; 8 bases match TRBD1. Germline V gene data show CDR1 as LGHNA and CDR2 as YNFKEQ. V trimming: 1 base; J trimming: 1 base; junction bases outside the gene matches: 5. The CDR3 is made up of 16 amino acids. The CDR3 nucleotides read TGTGCCAGCAGCCAAGTACAGGGGGGGAGGAACACTGAAGCTTTCTTT. Translated, it gives CASSQVQGGRNTEAFF.

This clonotype was found many times. The J gene is TRBJ2-7, the V gene TRBV7-2; tentative D call: TRBD2 (6 bases). The CDR3 is 18 amino acids. V lost 4 bases, J lost 0 bases, and 22 bases lay in between. Germline CDR1 reads SGHTA; CDR2 reads FQGNSA. CDR3 sequence: CASSSLISAGEYSYEQYF. Written as DNA, the CDR3 is TGTGCCAGCAGCTCCCTGATCTCAGCGGGCGAATACTCCTACGAGCAGTACTTC.

There are many counts of this clonotype. The chain uses TRBV3-1 and TRBJ2-1, with D tentatively TRBD1 or TRBD2 (6 bases each). The CDR3 length is 16 residues. The germline CDR1 and CDR2 sequences are LGHDT and YNNKEL (reference sequence). V lost 1 base, J lost 2 bases, and 12 bases lay in between. CDR3 coding DNA: TGTGCCAGCAGCCAAGTCTTGGGGGGCGCCTACAATGAGCAGTTCTTC. Amino acids: CASSQVLGGAYNEQFF.

This clonotype was picked up many times. This chain links TRBV29-1 with TRBJ2-1, with a weak D call TRBD1 (5 bases). The V end was cut by 5 bases, the J end by 6 bases, with 14 bases between. The CDR3 loop spans 13 amino acids. Germline V gene lookup returns CDR1 SQVTM and CDR2 ANQGSEA. CDR3 DNA: TGCAGCGTTTTCGACAGTCGATCCAATGAGCAGTTCTTC. Translated: CSVFDSRSNEQFF.

This clonotype was seen ten or more times. V is TRBV6-6 and J is TRBJ1-5; perhaps TRBD1 as D (5 bases). Trimming removed 10 bases at V and 3 bases at J, with 13 bases between. Germline values: CDR1 MNHNY, CDR2 SVGAGI (reference sequence). The CDR3 extends over 13 amino acids. The CDR3 nucleotides read TGTGCCACGAAAGGACAAGACAATCAGCCCCAGCATTTT. This sequence encodes CATKGQDNQPQHF.

This clonotype was recorded many times. The chain has TRBV6-2 or TRBV6-3 and TRBJ2-6; maybe TRBD2 (5 bases). V lost 5 bases, J lost 7 bases, and 12 bases lay in between. There are 14 residues in the CDR3. Looked up from germline, CDR1 is MNHEY and CDR2 is SVGEGT. The CDR3 DNA follows: TGTGCCAGCAGTCACGCCCGGGGAGCCAACGTCCTGACTTTC. Its translation: CASSHARGANVLTF.

This clonotype was observed at least ten times. V is TRBV29-1 and J is TRBJ1-2, with TRBD1 matching over 10 bases. CDR3 length: 14 residues. Germline V gives CDR1 SQVTM, CDR2 ANQGSEA. V gave up 3 bases and J gave up 4 bases; unmatched junction bases: 5. For the CDR3, the DNA is TGCAGCGTTGATGGACAGGGGGGAGGCTATGGCTACACCTTC. Translated, it gives CSVDGQGGGYGYTF.

This clonotype was detected many times. The rearrangement uses TRBV15 and TRBJ1-1; 10 bases are shared with TRBD1. This CDR3 is built from 17 residues. Germline V lookup: CDR1 LNHNV, CDR2 YYDKDF (reference sequence). With V trimmed by 0 bases and J by 4 bases, 8 bases remained unmatched. CDR3 region: CATSRDPPRTGGTEAFF. The CDR3 DNA reads TGTGCCACCAGCAGAGATCCCCCCCGGACAGGGGGCACTGAAGCTTTCTTT.

This clonotype was seen ten or more times. The chain recombines TRBV2 with TRBJ2-2, with D uncertain. The CDR3 length is 15 residues. Per the germline V gene, CDR1 is SNHLY and CDR2 is FYNNEI. Trimming removed 5 bases at V and 4 bases at J, with 14 bases between. This CDR3 reads CASSPYLGATGELFF. Here the CDR3 DNA reads TGTGCCAGCAGTCCCTATCTGGGTGCCACCGGGGAGCTGTTTTTT.

This clonotype was observed many times. The chain uses TRBV20-1 and TRBJ2-2; D uncertain. CDR1 and CDR2 (germline): DFQATT, SNEGSKA (reference sequence). This CDR3 spans 15 amino acids. Trimming removed 0 bases from V and 1 base from J, with 9 bases in between. This CDR3 is CSAREGERNTGELFF. The CDR3, as DNA: TGCAGTGCTAGAGAAGGAGAGCGGAACACCGGGGAGCTGTTTTTT.

The rearrangement joins TRBV2 to TRBJ1-6, with D maybe TRBD1 (5 bases). The germline gives CDR1 SNHLY, CDR2 FYNNEI. V gave up 3 bases and J gave up 10 bases, with 19 bases separating them. The length of the CDR3 is 16 residues. CDR3: CASSEQGSGALSPLHF. Written as DNA, the CDR3 is TGTGCCAGCAGTGAGCAGGGTTCCGGGGCCCTCTCACCCCTCCACTTT.

This clonotype was detected ten times or more. This chain connects TRBV5-1 to TRBJ2-5; the match to TRBD2 covers 13 bases. Trimming at V came to 5 bases and at J to 7 bases, leaving 5 bases not matched to a gene. Germline CDR1 is SGHRS and CDR2 is YFSETQ. There are 14 residues in the CDR3. CDR3 nucleotide sequence: TGCGCCAGCAGTTTCGGACTAGCGGGGGTGACCCAGTACTTC. Translated: CASSFGLAGVTQYF.

This clonotype was counted ten times or more. The V and J genes are TRBV10-3 and TRBJ1-1, with D maybe TRBD1 (6 bases). V dropped 6 bases and J dropped 3 bases, with 14 bases sitting between them. Germline values: CDR1 ENHRY, CDR2 SYGVKD. This CDR3 spans 14 amino acids. The CDR3 spells CAIRARGEDTEAFF. The CDR3 DNA is TGTGCCATCAGGGCCAGGGGCGAGGACACTGAAGCTTTCTTT.

This clonotype turned up a few times. V usage is TRBV7-8 and J usage is TRBJ1-2; D possibly corresponds to TRBD1 (5 bases). Germline CDR1 and CDR2: SGHVS and FQNEAQ. The V and J ends lost 6 bases and 10 bases respectively, with 21 bases between them. The CDR3 covers 14 residues. The CDR3 DNA follows: TGTGCCAGCAGGCAGAGCGGGATTGGGGGAGACTACACCTTC. Translating it yields CASRQSGIGGDYTF.

In this sample, this clonotype turned up many times. The chain recombines TRBV18 with TRBJ2-7; a possible D gene is TRBD1 (6 bases). The CDR3 extends over 13 amino acids. Looked up from germline, CDR1 is KGHSH and CDR2 is LQKENI. V shed 5 bases and J shed 6 bases, with 14 bases lying between them. CDR3 DNA: TGTGCCAGCTCATCCAGGGGTCTTCCCGAGCAGTACTTC. Protein sequence: CASSSRGLPEQYF.

This rearrangement joins TRBV6-2 or TRBV6-3 to TRBJ2-7; D unresolved. Germline loops: CDR1 MNHEY, CDR2 SVGEGT. V was shortened by 2 bases and J by 1 base, with 15 bases between the two germline ends. This CDR3 comprises 16 residues. The CDR3 region is CASSYPPTKLSYEQYF. In nucleotides, the CDR3 is TGTGCCAGCAGTTACCCACCCACAAAATTATCCTACGAGCAGTACTTC.

This clonotype was counted ten times or more. The CDR3: CASSFGASRPDTQYF. The CDR3 DNA is TGTGCCAGCAGCTTCGGGGCCAGCCGTCCAGATACGCAGTATTTT. The genes are TRBV5-6 and TRBJ2-3, with D perhaps TRBD1 or TRBD2 (5 bases each). The CDR3 contains 15 residues. In germline, CDR1 is SGHDT, CDR2 YYEEEE. Trimming took 2 bases from V and 4 from J, leaving 14 bases between them.

Many counts were recorded for this clonotype. The V gene is TRBV30, the J gene TRBJ1-4; a possible D gene is TRBD1 (5 bases). The CDR3 runs to 14 residues. Germline-derived CDR1 and CDR2 are GTSNPN and SVGIG (reference sequence). The V and J ends lost 0 bases and 5 bases respectively, with 10 bases between them. The CDR3 sequence: CAWSVGPRNEKLFF. The CDR3 DNA reads TGTGCCTGGAGTGTGGGACCGCGCAATGAAAAACTGTTTTTT.

This clonotype has just a few counts. The V call is TRBV3-1, the J call TRBJ2-7; maybe TRBD1 (5 bases). The CDR3 has 13 amino acids. Per the germline V gene, CDR1 is LGHDT and CDR2 is YNNKEL (reference sequence). Trimming stripped 4 bases from V and 2 bases from J, with 9 bases between. The CDR3 is CASSPGRAYEQYF. CDR3 DNA sequence: TGTGCCAGCAGCCCCGGCAGGGCCTACGAGCAGTACTTC.

This clonotype was seen more than once but under ten times. J is TRBJ1-1 and V is TRBV7-2, with 9 nucleotides matching TRBD1. There are 17 residues in the CDR3. The germline gives CDR1 SGHTA, CDR2 FQGNSA. V trimming: 3 bases; J trimming: 5 bases; junction bases outside the gene matches: 13. CDR3 coding DNA: TGTGCCAGCAGCTTGGGGAGACAGGGGGTGAGGTGGACTGAAGCTTTCTTT. This sequence encodes CASSLGRQGVRWTEAFF.

This clonotype was counted at least ten times. J is TRBJ1-2 and V is TRBV7-2, with a tentative D call TRBD1 (5 bases). Germline loops: CDR1 SGHTA, CDR2 FQGNSA. The V and J ends lost 5 bases and 2 bases respectively, with 15 bases between them. The CDR3 has 15 residues. Here the CDR3 reads CASSPGGGSNYGYTF. The CDR3 region has the DNA TGTGCCAGCAGCCCTGGGGGGGGGTCGAACTATGGCTACACCTTC.

In the case of this clonotype: Given a much more abundant clone one base away, this may be a read error. The J gene is TRBJ2-3, the V gene TRBV27; the D is unclear. The CDR3 totals 10 residues. Trimming pared 10 bases from V and 9 bases from J, leaving 11 bases between. Germline CDR1 is MNHEY and CDR2 is SMNVEV (reference sequence). For the CDR3, the DNA is TGTGCCACCGTCTCTGAGACGCAGTATTTT. Amino acid sequence: CATVSETQYF.

The sample holds many counts of this clonotype. The chain is built from TRBV29-1 and TRBJ2-5; no reliable D call. Germline CDR1 is SQVTM and CDR2 is ANQGSEA. The CDR3 is 13 amino acids. Trimming removed 3 bases at V and 3 bases at J, with 11 bases between. CDR3 sequence reads: CSVDWPVKETQYF. The CDR3 DNA reads as TGCAGCGTTGACTGGCCGGTCAAAGAGACCCAGTACTTC.

This clonotype was observed at least ten times. This chain's CDR3 is CASSKQQVHVSPLHF. CDR3 coding DNA: TGTGCCAGCAGCAAACAACAGGTTCACGTATCACCCCTCCACTTT. The V call is TRBV12-3 or TRBV12-4, the J call TRBJ1-6; D might be TRBD1 (5 bases). V lost 6 bases to trimming and J lost 10 bases, with 19 bases between them. The CDR3 contains 15 residues.

Regarding this clonotype: Since a much larger clone is just one base distant, this may be a read error. This CDR3 is missing its conserved last phenylalanine or tryptophan, likely due to a read error. The V and J genes are TRBV5-4 and TRBJ2-2; D gene ambiguous. Looked up from germline, CDR1 is SGHNT and CDR2 is YYREEE (reference sequence). Trimming removed 0 bases from V and 0 bases from J, with 9 bases in between. The CDR3 extends over 16 amino acids. The chain's CDR3 is CASSLGQYTNTGELFL. In nucleotides, the CDR3 is TGTGCCAGCAGCTTGGGGCAGTACACGAACACCGGGGAGCTGTTTCTT.